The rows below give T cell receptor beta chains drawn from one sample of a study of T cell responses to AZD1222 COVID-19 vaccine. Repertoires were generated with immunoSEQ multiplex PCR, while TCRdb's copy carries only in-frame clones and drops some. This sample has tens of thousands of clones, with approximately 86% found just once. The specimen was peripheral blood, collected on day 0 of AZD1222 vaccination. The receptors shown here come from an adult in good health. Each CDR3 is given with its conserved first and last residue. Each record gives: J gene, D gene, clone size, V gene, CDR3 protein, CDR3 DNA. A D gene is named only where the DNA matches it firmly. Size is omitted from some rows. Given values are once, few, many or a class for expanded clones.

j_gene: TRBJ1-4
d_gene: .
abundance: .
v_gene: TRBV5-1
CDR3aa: CASSLGRPNEKLFF
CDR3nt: TGCGCCAGCAGCTTGGGAAGACCTAATGAAAAACTGTTTTTT

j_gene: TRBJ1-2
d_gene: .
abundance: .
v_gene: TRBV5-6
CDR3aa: CASSLARGYTF
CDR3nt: TGTGCCAGCAGCTTGGCCAGGGGCTACACCTTC

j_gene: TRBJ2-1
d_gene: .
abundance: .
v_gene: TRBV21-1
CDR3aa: CASSKEGSGASSYNEQFF
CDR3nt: TGTGCCAGCAGCAAAGAAGGTAGCGGGGCGAGCTCCTACAATGAGCAGTTCTTC

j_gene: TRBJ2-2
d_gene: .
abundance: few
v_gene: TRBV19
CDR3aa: CARHEGKNTGELFF
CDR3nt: TGTGCCAGGCATGAGGGGAAGAACACCGGGGAGCTGTTTTTT

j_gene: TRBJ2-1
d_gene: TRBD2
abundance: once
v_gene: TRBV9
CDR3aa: CASSPAAGYNEQFF
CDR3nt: TGTGCCAGCAGCCCGGCAGCGGGGTACAATGAGCAGTTCTTC

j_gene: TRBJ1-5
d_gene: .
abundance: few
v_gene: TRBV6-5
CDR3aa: CASTHGSNQPQHF
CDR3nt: TGTGCCAGCACCCACGGGAGCAATCAGCCCCAGCATTTT

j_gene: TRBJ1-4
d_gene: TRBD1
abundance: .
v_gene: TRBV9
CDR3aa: CASSSRQGAGEKLFF
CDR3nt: TGTGCCAGCAGCTCCCGACAGGGGGCAGGGGAAAAACTGTTTTTT

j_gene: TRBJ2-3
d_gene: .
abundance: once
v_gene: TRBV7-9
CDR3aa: CASSLSVSTDTQYF
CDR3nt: TGTGCCAGCAGTCTTAGCGTAAGCACAGATACGCAGTATTTT

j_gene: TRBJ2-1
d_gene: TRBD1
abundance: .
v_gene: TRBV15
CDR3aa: CATRQDRGLYNEQFF
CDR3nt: TGTGCCACCCGGCAGGACAGGGGGCTCTACAATGAGCAGTTCTTC

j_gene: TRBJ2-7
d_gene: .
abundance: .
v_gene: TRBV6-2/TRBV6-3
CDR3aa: CASSYNGRDEQYF
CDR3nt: TGTGCCAGCAGTTACAATGGCCGCGACGAGCAGTACTTC

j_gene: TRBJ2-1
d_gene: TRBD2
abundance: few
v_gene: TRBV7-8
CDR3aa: CASSLWLPSGRTTYNEQFF
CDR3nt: TGTGCCAGCAGCTTATGGTTGCCTAGCGGGAGAACGACCTACAATGAGCAGTTCTTC

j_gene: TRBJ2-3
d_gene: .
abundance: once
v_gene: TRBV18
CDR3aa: CASSYQSSVGEGTDTQYF
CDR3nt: TGTGCCAGCTCATACCAGAGTAGCGTTGGAGAGGGCACAGATACGCAGTATTTT

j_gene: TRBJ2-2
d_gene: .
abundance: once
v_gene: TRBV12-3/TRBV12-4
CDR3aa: CASSGQTTGELFF
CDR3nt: TGTGCCAGCAGTGGTCAAACCACCGGGGAGCTGTTTTTT

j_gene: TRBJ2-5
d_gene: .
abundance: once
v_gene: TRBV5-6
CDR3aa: CASSLKLRVLYF
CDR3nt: TGTGCCAGCAGCTTGAAACTCAGGGTCTTGTACTTC

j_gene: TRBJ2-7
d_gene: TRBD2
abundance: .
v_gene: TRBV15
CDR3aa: CATSRDYGTSNSYEQYF
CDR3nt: TGTGCCACCAGCAGGGACTATGGGACTAGCAATTCCTACGAGCAGTACTTC

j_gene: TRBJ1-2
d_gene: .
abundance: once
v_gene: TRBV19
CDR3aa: CASSPRGSGYGYTF
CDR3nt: TGTGCCAGTTCCCCTCGGGGAAGTGGGTATGGCTACACCTTC

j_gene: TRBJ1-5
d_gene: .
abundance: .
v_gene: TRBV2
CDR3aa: CASSGWGGQPQHF
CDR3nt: TGTGCCAGCAGTGGTTGGGGTGGGCAGCCCCAGCATTTT

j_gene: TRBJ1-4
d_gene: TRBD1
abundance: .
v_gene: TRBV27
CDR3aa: CASSWTGPNEKLFF
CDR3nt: TGTGCCAGCAGTTGGACAGGTCCTAATGAAAAACTGTTTTTT

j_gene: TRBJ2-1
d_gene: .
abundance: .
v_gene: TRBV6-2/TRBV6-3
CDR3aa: CASSYRFNEQFF
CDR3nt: TGTGCCAGCAGTTACCGCTTCAATGAGCAGTTCTTC

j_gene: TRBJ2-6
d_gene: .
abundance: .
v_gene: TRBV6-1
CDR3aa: CASSERASGANVLTF
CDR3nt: TGTGCCAGCAGTGAAAGAGCCTCTGGGGCCAACGTCCTGACTTTC